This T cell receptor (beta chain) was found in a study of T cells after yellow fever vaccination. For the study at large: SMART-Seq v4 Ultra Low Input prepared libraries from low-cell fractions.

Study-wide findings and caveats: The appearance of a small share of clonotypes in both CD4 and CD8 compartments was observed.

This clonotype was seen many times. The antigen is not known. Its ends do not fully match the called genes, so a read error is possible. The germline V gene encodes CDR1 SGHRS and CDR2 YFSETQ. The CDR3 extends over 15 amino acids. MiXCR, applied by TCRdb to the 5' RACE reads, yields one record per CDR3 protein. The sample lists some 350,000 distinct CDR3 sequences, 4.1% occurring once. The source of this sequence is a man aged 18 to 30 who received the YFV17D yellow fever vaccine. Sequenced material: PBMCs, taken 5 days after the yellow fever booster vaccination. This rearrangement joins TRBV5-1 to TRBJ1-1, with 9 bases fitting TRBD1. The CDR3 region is CASSPGQGMNTEAFF. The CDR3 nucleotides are TGTGCCAGCAGCCCGGGACAGGGCATGAACACTGAAGCTTTCTTT. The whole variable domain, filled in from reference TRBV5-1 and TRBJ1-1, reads KAGVTQTPRYLIKTRGQQVTLSCSPISGHRSVSWYQQTPGQGLQFLFEYFSETQRNKGNFPGRFSGRQFSNSRSEMNVSTLELGDSALYLCASSPGQGMNTEAFFGQGTRLTVV.